This T cell receptor beta chain was identified during a study of PD-L1 blockade in urothelial cancer. As for the study in general: Analysis of blood occurred 3 weeks (second dose) and 6 weeks after treatment start. Overall study findings and caveats: Blood TCR clonality below the median before treatment was a predictor of better survival.

Time point noted: pretreatment peripheral blood. Germline lookup yields CDR1 SEHNR and CDR2 FQNEAQ (reference sequence). CDR3 length: 15 residues. After removal of 1 base from V and 5 bases from J, the junction contained 6 bases not matched to a gene. As for this clone: Its antigen is still unknown.

Only in-frame clones appear in the TCRdb table, and some are missing; sequencing was by immunoSEQ multiplex PCR. The sample has approximately 100,000 clones; 70% to 90% are singletons. The rearrangement joins TRBV7-9 to TRBJ2-7; TRBD2 matches 9 bases. The sequence was collected from a woman of 80 years or more with urothelial cancer. The material was PBMCs, obtained around atezolizumab (anti-PD-L1) treatment. The CDR3 is CASSLEVAGVNEQYF. DNA for the CDR3: TGTGCCAGCAGCTTAGAAGTAGCGGGAGTAAACGAGCAGTACTTC.